This entry lists 11 T cell receptor beta chains sequenced from one sample in a study of response to subunit inactivated influenza vaccine. TCRdb itself ran the RT-PCR reads through MiXCR, one entry per CDR3 protein. The data contain over 650,000 distinct CDR3 sequences, approximately 17% of them singletons. The material was PBMCs from blood, obtained 4 to 6 days after vaccination. The receptor set was obtained from a man aged 50 or older who received an inactivated influenza vaccine.

In this sample, this clonotype turned up a few times. The J gene is TRBJ2-7, the V gene TRBV4-3; 11 bases align to TRBD2. V was clipped by 0 bases and J by 6 bases; unmatched bases: 4. This CDR3 is built from 15 residues. The germline gives CDR1 LGHNA, CDR2 YSLEER. CDR3 in amino acids: CASSQEPGLAAEQYF. Here the CDR3 DNA reads TGCGCCAGCAGCCAAGAACCGGGACTAGCGGCCGAGCAGTACTTC.

This clonotype was detected only once. Just one base apart from a much larger clone, this may be a read error. The rearrangement joins TRBV20-1 to TRBJ2-7; 9 nucleotides match TRBD2. This CDR3 contains 15 residues. Germline lookup yields CDR1 DFQATT and CDR2 SNEGSKA (reference sequence). The J segment lost 2 bases and the V segment lost 5 bases, leaving 10 bases of the junction unmatched. The CDR3 reads CSACGLAGWTYEQYF. CDR3 in DNA: TGCAGTGCTTGTGGCCTAGCGGGATGGACCTACGAGCAGTACTTC.

This chain links TRBV7-2 with TRBJ2-1, with 9 nucleotides matching TRBD2. This CDR3 has 18 amino acids. Germline CDR1 is SGHTA and CDR2 is FQGNSA. V trimming: 0 bases; J trimming: 6 bases; junction bases outside the gene matches: 12. The CDR3 coding sequence is TGTGCCAGCAGCTTAGCCAGTATTCGCGGGGGGGCACCCAATGAGCAGTTCTTC. Translation gives CASSLASIRGGAPNEQFF.

This clonotype was observed a few times. The chain uses TRBV7-6 and TRBJ2-1; 11 nucleotides match TRBD2. The V gene end was trimmed by 5 bases and the J gene end by 4 bases; junction bases not matched to a gene: 10. Germline V lookup: CDR1 SGHVS, CDR2 FNYEAQ. This CDR3 region has 17 residues. In DNA form, the CDR3 reads TGTGCCAGCAGCCCGATCCCGGGACTAGCGGAATACAATGAGCAGTTCTTC. Encoded protein: CASSPIPGLAEYNEQFF.

There are a few counts of this clonotype. V usage is TRBV5-1 and J usage is TRBJ2-1; possibly TRBD1 or TRBD2 for D (5 bases each). The CDR3 is 17 amino acids. The V end was cut by 0 bases, the J end by 5 bases, with 18 bases between. The germline V gene encodes CDR1 SGHRS and CDR2 YFSETQ. Here the CDR3 reads CASSLAGPNAGDNEQFF. The CDR3 DNA reads TGCGCCAGCAGCTTGGCGGGACCTAACGCTGGGGACAATGAGCAGTTCTTC.

The chain links TRBV28 to TRBJ2-7, with unresolved D. CDR1 MDHEN and CDR2 SYDVKM come from the germline V gene. V lost 2 bases to trimming and J lost 0 bases, with 8 bases between them. The CDR3 is 14 amino acids. The CDR3 here is CASSLHDRSYEQYF. Written as DNA, the CDR3 is TGTGCCAGCAGTTTACATGACCGCTCCTACGAGCAGTACTTC.

The chain recombines TRBV28 with TRBJ2-3; 10 bases are a match to TRBD2. Germline V lookup: CDR1 MDHEN, CDR2 SYDVKM. This CDR3 has 17 residues. V trimming: 6 bases; J trimming: 2 bases; junction bases outside the gene matches: 11. The CDR3 DNA is TGTGCCAGCAGAAGTGCGTATAGCGGGAGGATCACAGATACGCAGTATTTT. Translation gives CASRSAYSGRITDTQYF.

This clonotype was found a few times. The rearrangement joins TRBV6-2 or TRBV6-3 to TRBJ2-7; D ambiguous. Germline V gene sequence: CDR1 MNHEY, CDR2 SVGEGT. Trimming took 2 bases from V and 2 from J, leaving 7 bases between them. The CDR3 has 13 residues. The CDR3 DNA is TGTGCCAGCAGTTACGAGCCAGCCTACGAGCAGTACTTC. This translates into CASSYEPAYEQYF.

CDR3 sequence: CASRLGGPGSTDTQYF. CDR3 bases: TGTGCCAGCAGACTTGGGGGGCCAGGGAGCACAGATACGCAGTATTTT. J is TRBJ2-3 and V is TRBV4-2; D possibly uses TRBD1 or TRBD2 (6 bases each). Germline lookup yields CDR1 LGHNA and CDR2 YNFKEQ. The length of the CDR3 is 16 residues. Trimming took 6 bases from V and 0 from J, leaving 16 bases between them.

J is TRBJ2-7 and V is TRBV6-5; TRBD1 matches at 8 bases. The length of the CDR3 is 14 residues. V lost 2 bases to trimming and J lost 6 bases; unmatched junction nucleotides: 6. Germline values: CDR1 MNHEY, CDR2 SVGAGI. The CDR3 DNA reads as TGTGCCAGCAGTTACAGTGGACAGGGCCGCGAGCAGTACTTC. Residues: CASSYSGQGREQYF.

This clonotype was observed a few times. The chain is built from TRBV12-3 or TRBV12-4 and TRBJ2-3, with 14 nucleotides matching TRBD2. The V segment lost 7 bases and the J segment 2 bases; nucleotides outside the gene matches: 5. This CDR3 has 16 amino acids. The DNA for the CDR3 is TGTGCCAGCATGACTAGCGGGAGGGCCCTCACAGATACGCAGTATTTT. Translation: CASMTSGRALTDTQYF.